Listed below are T cell receptor beta chains from one sample, sequenced in a study of regulatory T cells in long-lasting Graves disease. From the multiplex PCR reads, TCRdb called clonotypes with MiXCR, one entry per CDR3 protein. The sample includes about 460,000 distinct CDR3 sequences, less than 15% of them seen just once. The sample was also reused in another study, on T cells in Graves' hyperthyroidism and ophthalmopathy.

The source was peripheral blood mononuclear cells (PBMCs), collected at new diagnosis, from a patient treated with antithyroid drugs. The receptors here all came from a woman aged 45-59 years with Graves disease. Each CDR3 is given with its conserved first and last residue. D genes are given only for firm matches. The size field is filled for only some rows; it gives once, few, many or a size class.

NA | TRBJ2-1 | TRBV19 | few | CASSIDTPVSYNEQFF | TGTGCCAGTAGTATAGACACCCCAGTCTCCTACAATGAGCAGTTCTTC
TRBD1 | TRBJ2-7 | TRBV12-3/TRBV12-4 | NA | CASSLAVGQGVSEQYF | TGTGCCAGCAGTTTAGCCGTTGGACAGGGAGTCTCCGAGCAGTACTTC
NA | TRBJ1-4 | TRBV7-4 | NA | CASTPPEFF | TGTGCCAGCACCCCCCCGGAGTTTTTT
TRBD1 | TRBJ1-6 | TRBV19 | NA | CASSAGQINSPLHF | TGTGCCAGTAGCGCGGGACAGATTAATTCACCCCTCCACTTT
TRBD1 | TRBJ1-3 | TRBV3-1 | many | CASSLGTGEASSGNTIYF | TGTGCCAGCAGCCTCGGGACAGGGGAGGCTAGCTCTGGAAACACCATATATTTT
NA | TRBJ2-3 | TRBV19 | few | CASSRERSTDTQYF | TGTGCCAGTAGTCGGGAGAGAAGCACAGATACGCAGTATTTT
NA | TRBJ2-7 | TRBV11-3 | many | CASSLGSATYEQYF | TGTGCCAGCAGCTTAGGTTCAGCTACCTACGAGCAGTACTTC
TRBD2 | TRBJ2-7 | TRBV28 | few | CASSSSGPLYSYEQYF | TGTGCCAGCAGTTCTAGCGGGCCCCTCTACTCCTACGAGCAGTACTTC
NA | TRBJ2-1 | TRBV27 | NA | CASSLLAGPDEQFF | TGTGCCAGCAGTTTATTGGCGGGACCGGATGAGCAGTTCTTC
NA | TRBJ1-1 | TRBV27 | many | CASSLKMLRGTEAFF | TGTGCCAGCAGTTTAAAGATGTTGAGGGGCACTGAAGCTTTCTTT
NA | TRBJ2-2 | TRBV11-2 | NA | CASSDGTYTGELFF | TGTGCCAGCAGCGACGGGACCTACACCGGGGAGCTGTTTTTT
NA | TRBJ1-5 | TRBV6-1 | NA | CASRTGHQPQHF | TGTGCCAGCAGGACGGGGCATCAGCCCCAGCATTTT
NA | TRBJ2-1 | TRBV28 | many | CASSLRLVAEFF | TGTGCCAGCAGTTTAAGATTAGTAGCTGAGTTCTTC
NA | TRBJ1-5 | TRBV12-3/TRBV12-4 | NA | CASSLSPGWEPQHF | TGTGCCAGCAGTTTATCCCCAGGGTGGGAGCCCCAGCATTTT
TRBD1 | TRBJ2-5 | TRBV5-5 | NA | CASSSWDRGTETQYF | TGTGCCAGCAGTTCGTGGGACAGGGGGACGGAGACCCAGTACTTC
TRBD1 | TRBJ2-7 | TRBV7-9 | once | CASSLGGQATYEQYF | TGTGCCAGCAGCTTAGGGGGACAGGCCACCTACGAGCAGTACTTC
TRBD1 | TRBJ1-3 | TRBV2 | NA | CASKGDRTNSGNTIYF | TGTGCCAGCAAAGGGGACAGAACCAACTCTGGAAACACCATATATTTT
NA | TRBJ2-1 | TRBV3-1 | many | CASSLLGYHNEQFF | TGTGCCAGCAGCCTCTTGGGGTACCACAATGAGCAGTTCTTC
TRBD1 | TRBJ2-7 | TRBV3-1 | many | CASSQAPRGHYEQYF | TGTGCCAGCAGCCAAGCCCCCAGGGGGCACTACGAGCAGTACTTC
TRBD2 | TRBJ2-1 | TRBV28 | many | CASSSGLAGVGNEQFF | TGTGCCAGCAGTTCGGGACTAGCGGGAGTTGGAAATGAGCAGTTCTTC
TRBD1 | TRBJ2-5 | TRBV9 | NA | CASSVSGTGGLGTQYF | TGTGCCAGCAGCGTAAGCGGGACAGGGGGTTTAGGGACCCAGTACTTC
NA | TRBJ1-2 | TRBV6-9 | many | CASSYYTHGYGYTF | TGTGCCAGCAGTTACTACACGCATGGCTATGGCTACACCTTC
NA | TRBJ2-2 | TRBV3-1 | few | CASSQEGGATGELFF | TGTGCCAGCAGCCAAGAGGGGGGGGCCACCGGGGAGCTGTTTTTT
TRBD2 | TRBJ2-7 | TRBV20-1 | NA | CSAPGLAGGPLIYEQYF | TGCAGTGCTCCGGGACTAGCGGGAGGGCCCCTCATCTACGAGCAGTACTTC
NA | TRBJ1-2 | TRBV28 | many | CASSFPGSGYTF | TGTGCCAGCAGTTTTCCGGGCAGCGGCTACACCTTC
NA | TRBJ1-5 | TRBV2 | many | CASSGRTGDQPQHF | TGTGCCAGCAGTGGGAGGACCGGTGATCAGCCCCAGCATTTT